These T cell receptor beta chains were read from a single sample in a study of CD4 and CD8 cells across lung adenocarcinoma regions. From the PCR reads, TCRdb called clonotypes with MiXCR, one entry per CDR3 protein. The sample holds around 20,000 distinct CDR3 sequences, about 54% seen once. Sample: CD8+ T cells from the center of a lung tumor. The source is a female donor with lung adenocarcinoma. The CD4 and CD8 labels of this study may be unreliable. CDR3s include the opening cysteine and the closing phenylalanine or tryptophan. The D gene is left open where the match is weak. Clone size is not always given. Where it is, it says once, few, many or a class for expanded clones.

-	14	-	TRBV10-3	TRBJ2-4	TGTGCGATCCGCACAGGCCGTGCCCAAAACACTCAGTACTTC	CAIRTGRAQNTQYF
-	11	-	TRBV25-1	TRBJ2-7	TGTGCCAGCAGTGAAGGGGATGAGCAGTACTTC	CASSEGDEQYF
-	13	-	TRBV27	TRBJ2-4	TGTGCCACGGGGGTGAGAGCCATAAATATGCAGTACTTC	CATGVRAINMQYF
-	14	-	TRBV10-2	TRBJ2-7	TGCGCGGGGCGCGGGGGCAGGCGCACAGATACGCAGTACTTC	CAGRGGRRTDTQYF
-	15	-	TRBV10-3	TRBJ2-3	TGTGCCCTGAGCCGACAAGCGGTAAGCACCGATACGCAGTTTTTT	CALSRQAVSTDTQFF
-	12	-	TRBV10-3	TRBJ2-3	TGTGCCATCATTGGCGCCACAGACACGCAGTATTTC	CAIIGATDTQYF
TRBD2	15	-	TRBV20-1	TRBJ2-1	TGCAGTGCTCCCTCTGCGGGAGGATCAAGAGAAGAGCAGTTCTTC	CSAPSAGGSREEQFF
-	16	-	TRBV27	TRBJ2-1	TGTGCCAGCAGTTTATACCAGGGGATCATCTACAATGAGCAGTTCTTC	CASSLYQGIIYNEQFF
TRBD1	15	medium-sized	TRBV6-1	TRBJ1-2	TGTGCCAGCAATCGGAGAGAAGGGACAGGCTATGGCTACACCTTC	CASNRREGTGYGYTF
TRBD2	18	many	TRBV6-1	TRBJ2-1	TGTGCCAGCATTGAGGGGCTAGCGGGAGTTATAGGTGGCAATGAGCAGTTCTTC	CASIEGLAGVIGGNEQFF
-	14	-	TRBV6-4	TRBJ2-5	TGTGCCAGCAGGGGCCCTTTCGGGCAAGAGACCCAGTACTTC	CASRGPFGQETQYF
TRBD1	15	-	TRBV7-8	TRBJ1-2	TGTGCCAGCAGCGCGACCAGAGGGGGCTACTATGGCTACACCTTC	CASSATRGGYYGYTF
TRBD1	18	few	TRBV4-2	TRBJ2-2	TGTGCCAGCAGCCATATCAACATCGGGACAGGGGGCACCGGGGAGCTGTTTTTT	CASSHINIGTGGTGELFF
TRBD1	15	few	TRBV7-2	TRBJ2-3	TGTGCCAGCAGCCTAACAGGGGGCTACACAGATACGCAGTATTTT	CASSLTGGYTDTQYF
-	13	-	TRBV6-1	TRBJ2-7	TGTGCCAGTATCAGGGCGGGGTCCTACGAGCAGTACTTC	CASIRAGSYEQYF
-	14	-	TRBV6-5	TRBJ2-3	TGTGCCAGCAGTTATGGACTGGGCAAAGACACGCAGTATTTT	CASSYGLGKDTQYF
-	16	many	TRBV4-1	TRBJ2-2	TGCGCCAGCAGCCACACCGGGACACAGAACACCGGGGAGCTGTTTTTT	CASSHTGTQNTGELFF
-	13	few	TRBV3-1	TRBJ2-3	TGTGCCAGCAGCCCTCTCCGCACAGATACGCAGTATTTT	CASSPLRTDTQYF
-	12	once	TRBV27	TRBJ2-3	TGTGCGGGCAGTCGAGCCACAGATACGCAGTACTTT	CAGSRATDTQYF
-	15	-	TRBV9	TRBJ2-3	TGTGCCAGCAGCGTAGAGGGGGGAGACCTAGAGACCCAGTACTTT	CASSVEGGDLETQYF
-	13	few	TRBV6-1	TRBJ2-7	TGTGCCAGCAGCCTAGGGGGGGGCTACGAGCAGTACTTC	CASSLGGGYEQYF
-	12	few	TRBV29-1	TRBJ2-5	TGCAGCGTTGATGGGCAGCAGGAGACCCAGTACTTC	CSVDGQQETQYF
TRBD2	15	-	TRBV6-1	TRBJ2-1	TGTGCCAGCAGTCCAGAGACTAGCGGCCATGGTGAGCAGTTCTTC	CASSPETSGHGEQFF
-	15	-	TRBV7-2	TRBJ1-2	TGTGCCAGCGACCCAACGGGCATTAATAACTATGGCTACACCTTC	CASDPTGINNYGYTF
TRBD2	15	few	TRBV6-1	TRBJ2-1	TGTGCCAGCAGTCAGATAGCGGGAGCAAACAATGAGCAGTTCTTC	CASSQIAGANNEQFF
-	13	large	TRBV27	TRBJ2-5	TGTGCCAGCAGCCCCGGGGCCGAGGGGACCCAGTACTTC	CASSPGAEGTQYF
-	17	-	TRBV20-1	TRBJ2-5	TGCAGTGCTTCCGGGGGCGGAGGGGACGGTGACAAAGAGACCCAGTACTTC	CSASGGGGDGDKETQYF
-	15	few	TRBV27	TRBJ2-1	TGTGCCAGCACCAAAGGGACTTACTCCTACAATGAGCAGTTCTTC	CASTKGTYSYNEQFF
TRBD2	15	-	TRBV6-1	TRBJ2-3	TGTGCCAGCAGCGGACTAGCGGGAAACACCGATACGCAGTATTTT	CASSGLAGNTDTQYF
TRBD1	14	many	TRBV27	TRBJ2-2	TGTGCCAGCAGACGGACAGGGTGGATCGGGGAGCTGTTTTTT	CASRRTGWIGELFF
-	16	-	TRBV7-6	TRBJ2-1	TGTGCCAGCAGCCCCTGGGACGGGGCATCCTACAATGAGCAGTTCTTC	CASSPWDGASYNEQFF
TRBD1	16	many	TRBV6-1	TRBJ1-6	TGTGCCAGCAGTCTGTCTGACAGGGGAGGTCGATCACCCCTCCACTTT	CASSLSDRGGRSPLHF
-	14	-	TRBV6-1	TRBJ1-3	TGTGCCAGCAGTCGGGGGAGCACTGGAAACACCATATATTTT	CASSRGSTGNTIYF
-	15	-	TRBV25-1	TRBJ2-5	TGTGCCAGGAGTGAAAGGGGGGGTGGCCCAGAGACGCAGTACTTC	CARSERGGGPETQYF